One sample yielded the 12 T cell receptor beta chains listed below, sequenced in a study of blood T cell repertoires in COVID-19 (TCRdb year 2020). Libraries were built with the immunoSEQ multiplex PCR assay. The source is immuneACCESS, and TCRdb retained only in-frame sequences with V and J called. Part of the clones is not carried over; for the studies checked, unresolved V genes explain less than half of this, and the remainder is unexplained. For this sample the table gives approximately 70,000 clones, of which around nine tenths were detected only once. 6.6% of the sample belongs to the ten largest clones. The sample was peripheral blood. Every receptor here comes from a man in his fifties with active COVID-19.

The CDR3 sequence is CASSREGDTQYF. CDR3 bases: TGTGCCAGCAGTCGAGAGGGAGATACGCAGTATTTT. The chain uses TRBV12-3 or TRBV12-4 and TRBJ2-3; D is possibly TRBD2 (5 bases). There are 12 residues in the CDR3. V was shortened by 5 bases and J by 5 bases, with 8 bases between the two germline ends.

The V gene is TRBV5-6, the J gene TRBJ2-7; TRBD2 agrees at 10 bases. In germline, CDR1 is SGHDT, CDR2 YYEEEE. The CDR3 covers 15 residues. After removal of 1 base from V and 7 bases from J, the junction contained 8 bases not matched to a gene. The CDR3 DNA sequence: TGTGCCAGCAGCTTGAGAGCGGGAGGGCCTGGGGAGCAGTACTTC. Translated: CASSLRAGGPGEQYF.

J is TRBJ2-3 and V is TRBV9, with 7 bases matching TRBD2. Germline CDR1 is SGDLS and CDR2 is YYNGEE. The CDR3 extends over 15 amino acids. V lost 0 bases to trimming and J lost 5 bases; unmatched junction nucleotides: 6. This chain's CDR3 is CASSVVAGEGDTQYF. The CDR3 coding sequence is TGTGCCAGCAGCGTAGTCGCGGGAGAGGGAGATACGCAGTATTTT. Looking up the rest from reference TRBV9 and TRBJ2-3 gives the full variable domain: DSGVTQTPKHLITATGQRVTLRCSPRSGDLSVYWYQQSLDQGLQFLIQYYNGEERAKGNILERFSAQQFPDLHSELNLSSLELGDSALYFCASSVVAGEGDTQYFGPGTRLTVL.

This clone turned up a few times. The gene calls are TRBV4-1 and TRBJ1-5, with 10 bases aligning to TRBD1. V was clipped by 1 base and J by 5 bases; unmatched bases: 2. Germline lookup yields CDR1 MGHRA and CDR2 YSYEKL. CDR3 length: 15 residues. The CDR3 nucleotides are TGCGCCAGCAGCCAAGGAGGGACAGGGGATCAGCCCCAGCATTTT. It is translated as CASSQGGTGDQPQHF.

The gene calls are TRBV7-8 and TRBJ1-6; 9 nucleotides match TRBD1. V shed 5 bases and J 7 bases; nucleotides not matched to a gene: 9. Germline values: CDR1 SGHVS, CDR2 FQNEAQ. CDR3 size: 16 residues. CDR3 region: CASSAGQGFRNSPLHF. Written as DNA, the CDR3 is TGTGCCAGCAGCGCGGGACAGGGATTCAGGAATTCACCCCTCCACTTT.

The chain is built from TRBV18 and TRBJ2-1, with D tentatively TRBD2 (6 bases). Germline V lookup: CDR1 KGHSH, CDR2 LQKENI. The CDR3 is made up of 16 amino acids. V dropped 2 bases and J dropped 12 bases, with 23 bases sitting between them. The CDR3 DNA follows: TGTGCCAGCTCACCAGCACCCCCGAGGGGCCCGGGGGTGCAGTTCTTC. Amino acid sequence: CASSPAPPRGPGVQFF.

The chain couples TRBV6-2 or TRBV6-3 to TRBJ1-3; TRBD1 aligns across 8 bases. V lost 2 bases, J lost 0 bases, and 3 bases stayed unmatched. Germline V gene lookup returns CDR1 MNHEY and CDR2 SVGEGT. The CDR3 is 16 amino acids. In nucleotides, the CDR3 is TGTGCCAGCAGTTACACGGGACAGGACTCTGGAAACACCATATATTTT. It yields the protein CASSYTGQDSGNTIYF.

This chain connects TRBV13 to TRBJ2-7; TRBD2 matches 10 bases. V was clipped by 0 bases and J by 6 bases; unmatched bases: 5. CDR3 length: 15 residues. Germline lookup yields CDR1 PRHDT and CDR2 FYEKMQ (reference sequence). The CDR3 loop is CASSLGPGTSVEQYF. CDR3 coding DNA: TGTGCCAGCAGCTTAGGCCCTGGGACTAGCGTCGAGCAGTACTTC.

This clone was recorded only once. This chain uses TRBV9 with TRBJ1-5, with no clear D. V was shortened by 0 bases and J by 6 bases, with 7 bases between the two germline ends. The CDR3 runs to 13 residues. Germline-derived CDR1 and CDR2 are SGDLS and YYNGEE. The CDR3 DNA reads as TGTGCCAGCAGCGTAGGAGATAGTCAGCCCCAGCATTTT. Residues: CASSVGDSQPQHF.

V gene TRBV6-5 combines with J gene TRBJ1-4; D not resolved. Deletions cut 0 bases from V and 5 bases from J, with 13 bases between. The CDR3 is 16 amino acids. CDR1 MNHEY and CDR2 SVGAGI come from the germline V gene. The chain's CDR3 is CASSYSKAAPNEKLFF. The CDR3 DNA follows: TGTGCCAGCAGTTACTCGAAGGCGGCCCCGAATGAAAAACTGTTTTTT.

V is TRBV11-2 and J is TRBJ2-1, with a possible D match to TRBD2 (6 bases). The germline V gene encodes CDR1 SGHAT and CDR2 FQNNGV. Trimming took 5 bases from V and 0 from J, leaving 8 bases between them. This CDR3 spans 14 amino acids. The chain's CDR3 is CASSLGSSYNEQFF. CDR3 coding DNA: TGTGCCAGCAGCCTCGGGAGCTCCTACAATGAGCAGTTCTTC.

This chain links TRBV27 with TRBJ2-5, with D possibly TRBD2 on 5 matching bases. V was cut by 0 bases and J by 2 bases, with 7 bases left in between. Germline CDR1 is MNHEY and CDR2 is SMNVEV (reference sequence). The CDR3 is 14 amino acids. CDR3 in amino acids: CASSLSGVQETQYF. DNA for the CDR3: TGTGCCAGCAGTTTATCCGGGGTTCAAGAGACCCAGTACTTC.